This T cell receptor beta chain stems from a study of cytomegalovirus exposure and HLA in healthy donors. About the research overall: Per a later analysis, the 550 to 850 first-cohort and some 110 validation repertoires shared one platform. Study observations and caveats: The study flagged 150 to 200 TCR beta chains as cytomegalovirus-associated. First-cohort TCR clusters tended to co-occur in the roughly 130 validation repertoires, a later analysis found.

This table comes from immunoSEQ multiplex PCR, and its TCRdb copy is limited to in-frame clones, with some not included. This table holds 250,000 to 400,000 clones, roughly 87% found once. The V end was cut by 4 bases, the J end by 0 bases, with 13 bases between. Germline CDR1 and CDR2: SGHRS and YFSETQ. This CDR3 contains 15 residues. In the case of this clone: Its matching antigen is unknown.

The V call is TRBV5-1, the J call TRBJ1-1; D is unresolved. The source of this sequence is a woman between 25 and 40 years old in good health and CMV-seropositive. Material: PBMCs. The CDR3 is CASSHRAGMNTEAFF. The CDR3 DNA follows: TGCGCCAGCAGCCACCGGGCGGGCATGAACACTGAAGCTTTCTTT.